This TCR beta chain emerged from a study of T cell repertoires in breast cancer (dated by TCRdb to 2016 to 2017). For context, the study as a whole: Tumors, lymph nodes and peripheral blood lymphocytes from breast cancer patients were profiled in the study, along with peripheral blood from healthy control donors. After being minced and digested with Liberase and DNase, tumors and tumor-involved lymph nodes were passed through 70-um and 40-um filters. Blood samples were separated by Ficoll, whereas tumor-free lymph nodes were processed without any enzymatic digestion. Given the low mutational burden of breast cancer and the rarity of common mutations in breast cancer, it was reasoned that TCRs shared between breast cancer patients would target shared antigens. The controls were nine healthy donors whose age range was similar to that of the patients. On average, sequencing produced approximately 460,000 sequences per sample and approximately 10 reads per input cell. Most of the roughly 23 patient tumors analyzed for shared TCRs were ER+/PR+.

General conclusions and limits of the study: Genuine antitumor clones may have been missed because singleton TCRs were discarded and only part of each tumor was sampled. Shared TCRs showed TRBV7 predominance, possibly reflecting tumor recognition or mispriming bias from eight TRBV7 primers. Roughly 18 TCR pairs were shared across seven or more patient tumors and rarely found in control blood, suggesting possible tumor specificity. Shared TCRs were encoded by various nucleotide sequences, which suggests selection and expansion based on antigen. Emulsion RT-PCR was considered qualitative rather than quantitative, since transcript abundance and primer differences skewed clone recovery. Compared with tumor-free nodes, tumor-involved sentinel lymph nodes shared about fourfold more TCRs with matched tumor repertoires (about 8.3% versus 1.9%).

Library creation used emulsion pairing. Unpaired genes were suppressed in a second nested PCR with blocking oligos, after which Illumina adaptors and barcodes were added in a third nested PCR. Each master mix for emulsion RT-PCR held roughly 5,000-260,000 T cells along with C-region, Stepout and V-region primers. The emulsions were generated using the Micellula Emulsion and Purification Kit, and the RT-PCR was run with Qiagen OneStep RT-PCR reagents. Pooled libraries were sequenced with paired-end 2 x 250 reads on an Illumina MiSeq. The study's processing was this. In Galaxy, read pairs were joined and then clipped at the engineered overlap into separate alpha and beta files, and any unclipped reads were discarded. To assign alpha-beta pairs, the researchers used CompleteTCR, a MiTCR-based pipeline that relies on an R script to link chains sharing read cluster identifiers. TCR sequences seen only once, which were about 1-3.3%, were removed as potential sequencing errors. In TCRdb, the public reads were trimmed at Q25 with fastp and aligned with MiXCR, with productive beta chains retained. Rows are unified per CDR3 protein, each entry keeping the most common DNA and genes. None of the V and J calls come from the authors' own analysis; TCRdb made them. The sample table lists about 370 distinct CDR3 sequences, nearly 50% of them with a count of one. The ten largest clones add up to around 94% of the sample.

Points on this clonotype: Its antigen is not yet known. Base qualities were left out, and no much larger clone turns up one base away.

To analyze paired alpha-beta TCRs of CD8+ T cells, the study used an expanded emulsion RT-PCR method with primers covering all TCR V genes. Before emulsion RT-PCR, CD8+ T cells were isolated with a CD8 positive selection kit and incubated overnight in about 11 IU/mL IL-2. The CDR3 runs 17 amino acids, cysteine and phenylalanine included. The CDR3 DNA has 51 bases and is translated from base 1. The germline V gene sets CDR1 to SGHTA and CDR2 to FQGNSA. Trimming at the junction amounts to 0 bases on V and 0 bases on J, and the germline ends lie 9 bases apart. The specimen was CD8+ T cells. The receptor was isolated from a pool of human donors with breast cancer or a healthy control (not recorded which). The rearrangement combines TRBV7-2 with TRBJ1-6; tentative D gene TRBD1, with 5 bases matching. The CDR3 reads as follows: CASSLAEGSSYNSPLHF. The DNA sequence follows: TGTGCCAGCAGCTTAGCAGAGGGGAGCTCCTATAATTCACCCCTCCACTTT.